Each of the 25 T cell receptor beta chains below was sequenced from the same sample in a study of blood T cells in healthy people across ages (dated by TCRdb to between 2015 and 2017). Library generation was performed with 5' RACE. For sequencing, an Illumina HiSeq 2500 was employed. A second roughly 6 to 11 cycle PCR used a sample-barcoded 5' primer and a J-beta primer mix. In-frame beta chains were kept once TCRdb had trimmed the public reads at Q25 with fastp and called clones with MiXCR. Each record represents a unique CDR3 protein, reported with the most common genes and DNA among its rows. For this sample the table gives around 1,000,000 distinct CDR3 sequences, of which around 27% were detected only once. In total, the top ten clones hold 0.65% to 0.95% of the sample. These sequences were also reported in another study, on T cells of mothers and their children.

The sequencing input was blood. These receptors originate from a girl aged 2 to 9 in good health.

The chain links TRBV7-2 to TRBJ2-5; tentatively, D is TRBD2 (6 bases). The J call may be incorrect, as the DNA end agrees better with TRBJ2-1. The germline V gene has CDR1 SGHTA and CDR2 FQGNSA. The CDR3 is made up of 12 amino acids. CDR3 sequence (DNA): TGTGCCCGTGGTTGGGGGGACGATGAGCAGTTCTTC. Amino acids: CARGWGDDEQFF.

This clonotype was counted a few times. The genes are TRBV14 and TRBJ2-3, with D perhaps TRBD1 (6 bases). Germline V lookup: CDR1 SGHDN, CDR2 FVKESK. The CDR3 is 18 residues long. V was clipped by 0 bases and J by 2 bases, with 18 bases between them. DNA for the CDR3: TGTGCCAGCAGCCAAGATGCGTCCGGGACAAGCTACACAGATACGCAGTATTTT. This codes for CASSQDASGTSYTDTQYF.

This clonotype occurred a few times. The chain links TRBV7-9 to TRBJ2-1; D may be TRBD2 (5 bases). Germline CDR1 reads SEHNR; CDR2 reads FQNEAQ (reference sequence). This CDR3 is built from 17 residues. Trimming removed 4 bases at V and 2 bases at J, with 18 bases between. The CDR3 sequence: CASSSTEGPLTYNEQFF. DNA for the CDR3: TGTGCCAGCAGCTCGACTGAGGGCCCACTTACCTACAATGAGCAGTTCTTC.

The chain carries TRBV20-1 and TRBJ2-3; weak D call: TRBD2 (5 bases). The CDR3 contains 14 residues. V was cut by 8 bases and J by 2 bases, with 17 bases left in between. CDR1 is DFQATT, CDR2 SNEGSKA, per germline (reference sequence). Here the CDR3 DNA reads TGCAGTACGCTAGCACCGGAATTCACAGATACGCAGTATTTT. Residues: CSTLAPEFTDTQYF.

This clonotype was seen more than once but under ten times. This chain links TRBV29-1 with TRBJ2-5; D not certain. The V gene lost 3 bases and the J gene lost 4 bases, with 9 bases spanning the gap. Germline CDR1 and CDR2: SQVTM and ANQGSEA. The CDR3 sequence is 12 residues long. CDR3 DNA: TGCAGCGTTGACAGTCTGGGAGAGACCCAGTACTTC. Protein sequence: CSVDSLGETQYF.

This clonotype appeared a few times. The chain has TRBV20-1 and TRBJ2-7; TRBD2 matches at 9 bases. The germline gives CDR1 DFQATT, CDR2 SNEGSKA (reference sequence). The trim removed 2 bases at V and 6 bases at J, leaving 2 bases unmatched. The CDR3 has 12 residues. CDR3 loop: CSARPGLAEQYF. CDR3 nucleotides: TGCAGTGCTAGACCGGGACTAGCCGAGCAGTACTTC.

The chain couples TRBV3-1 to TRBJ2-7; D unresolved. Germline CDR1 is LGHDT and CDR2 is YNNKEL (reference sequence). This CDR3 region has 13 residues. The ends were cut back, 3 bases at V and 7 bases at J, with 13 bases in the middle. In DNA, the CDR3 is TGTGCCAGCAGCCAGGGAACATTCGGGGAGCAGTACTTC. Amino acid sequence: CASSQGTFGEQYF.

This clonotype was seen more than once but under ten times. V is TRBV6-2 or TRBV6-3 and J is TRBJ1-5; TRBD1 aligns across 10 bases. V shed 5 bases and J 3 bases; nucleotides not matched to a gene: 4. Germline V gene sequence: CDR1 MNHEY, CDR2 SVGEGT. This CDR3 spans 15 amino acids. The CDR3 nucleotides are TGTGCCAGCAGTGACGGACAGGGGGACAATCAGCCCCAGCATTTT. Translating it yields CASSDGQGDNQPQHF.

The gene calls are TRBV27 and TRBJ2-5; 7 nucleotides line up with TRBD2. The better agreement between TRBJ2-7 and the DNA end casts doubt on the J call. CDR3 length: 13 residues. Germline loops: CDR1 MNHEY, CDR2 SMNVEV (reference sequence). CDR3 residues: CASRERDVYEQYF. In DNA, the CDR3 is TGTGCCAGCAGGGAGCGGGACGTCTACGAGCAGTACTTC.

This clonotype was detected a few times. V and J are TRBV6-6 and TRBJ2-3; 8 nucleotides line up with TRBD2. CDR3 length equals 14 residues. Trimming removed 5 bases from V and 2 bases from J; junction bases left unmatched: 3. The germline gives CDR1 MNHNY, CDR2 SVGAGI (reference sequence). This CDR3 reads CASSSGRPTDTQYF. The CDR3 DNA reads as TGTGCCAGCAGTAGCGGGAGACCCACAGATACGCAGTATTTT.

J is TRBJ2-5 and V is TRBV20-1; D might be TRBD2 (5 bases). The J call is in doubt because the DNA end fits TRBJ2-7 better. The CDR3 is made up of 13 amino acids. CDR1 is DFQATT and CDR2 is SNEGSKA in the germline V gene (reference sequence). CDR3 region: CSARTRGSYEQYF. CDR3 in DNA: TGCAGTGCTAGGACCCGGGGCTCCTACGAGCAGTACTTC.

J is TRBJ1-5 and V is TRBV7-8, with 7 bases that match TRBD1. The CDR3 runs to 14 residues. Germline CDR1 SGHVS, CDR2 FQNEAQ. J gave up 6 bases and V 11 bases, and 13 bases lay outside the gene matches. CDR3 coding DNA: TGTGCCTCCCGGGAGGGAGAGGGGGCTCAGCCCCAGCATTTT. Translated, it gives CASREGEGAQPQHF. Variable domain in full (rest from reference TRBV7-8 and TRBJ1-5): GAGVSQSPRYKVAKRGQDVALRCDPISGHVSLFWYQQALGQGPEFLTYFQNEAQLDKSGLPSDRFFAERPEGSVSTLKIQRTQQEDSAVYLCASREGEGAQPQHFGDGTRLSIL.

This clonotype was observed a few times. This chain joins TRBV20-1 and TRBJ2-5, with TRBD1 as a possible D gene (5 bases). The J call may not be correct, given that the DNA end is closer to TRBJ2-1. Germline CDR1 DFQATT, CDR2 SNEGSKA (reference sequence). The CDR3 covers 14 residues. CDR3 in DNA: TGCAGTGCTCTCGGATCAAAGGGGTCGGGTGAGCAGTTCTTC. Its protein is CSALGSKGSGEQFF.

The chain carries TRBV10-3 and TRBJ2-2; 8 nucleotides match TRBD2. CDR3 length: 14 residues. CDR1 ENHRY and CDR2 SYGVKD come from the germline V gene. Trimming at V came to 6 bases and at J to 6 bases, leaving 6 bases not matched to a gene. The CDR3 loop is CAISPGLEAGELFF. As DNA, the CDR3 is TGTGCCATCAGCCCGGGACTAGAGGCCGGGGAGCTGTTTTTT.

The V call is TRBV6-1, the J call TRBJ2-5, with 8 bases matching TRBD1. The J call may be faulty, since TRBJ2-1 better matches the DNA end. The CDR3 consists of 16 residues. CDR1 and CDR2 from the germline V gene are MNHNS and SASEGT. The CDR3 DNA reads TGTGCCAGCAGAGAAAGCCGGGACAGGCCCAACAATGAGCAGTTCTTC. It encodes CASRESRDRPNNEQFF.

V and J are TRBV19 and TRBJ2-7; the D gene is possibly TRBD1 (5 bases). This CDR3 region has 13 residues. Per germline, CDR1 LNHDA and CDR2 SQIVND (reference sequence). CDR3 nucleotide sequence: TGTGCTACAGAGGCACAGGAGAACTACGAGCAGTACTTC. Translation gives CATEAQENYEQYF.

This clonotype showed up many times. At one boundary the junction diverges from the germline segment, which might be a read error. The chain has TRBV5-1 and TRBJ2-7, with D possibly matching TRBD2 (5 bases). The CDR3 is 14 residues long. Per the germline V gene, CDR1 is SGHRS and CDR2 is YFSETQ. The chain's CDR3 is CASSFEGSSYEQYF. Here the CDR3 DNA reads TGTGCCAGCAGCTTTGAGGGTAGCTCCTACGAGCAGTACTTC.

J is TRBJ1-5 and V is TRBV20-1, with D hard to call. This CDR3 spans 19 amino acids. V lost 3 bases to trimming and J lost 0 bases, with 24 bases between them. The germline gives CDR1 DFQATT, CDR2 SNEGSKA (reference sequence). The CDR3 nucleotides read TGCAGTGCTAGCCCTGGGAACAGAACTTTCTCCTATAGCAATCAGCCCCAGCATTTT. Protein product: CSASPGNRTFSYSNQPQHF.

The chain couples TRBV20-1 to TRBJ2-7; possible D gene TRBD1, 6 bases. The CDR3 loop spans 15 amino acids. From germline, CDR1 is DFQATT and CDR2 SNEGSKA (reference sequence). V was shortened by 0 bases and J by 6 bases, with 18 bases between the two germline ends. The CDR3 reads CSARDQTGLLCEQYF. Here the CDR3 DNA reads TGCAGTGCTAGAGATCAGACAGGCCTCCTTTGCGAGCAGTACTTC.

The chain combines TRBV11-1 with TRBJ2-7, with 9 bases fitting TRBD1. Germline V CDR1 and CDR2: SGHAT, FQDESV (reference sequence). Losses at the gene ends were 2 bases for V and 5 bases for J; bases not matched to a gene: 10. This CDR3 spans 16 amino acids. CDR3 nucleotide sequence: TGTGCCAGCAGCTTACCTTCCGGGACAGGGTGGGACGAGCAGTACTTC. Residues: CASSLPSGTGWDEQYF.

The chain uses TRBV7-8 and TRBJ1-1; D is uncertain. The V and J ends lost 4 bases and 8 bases respectively, with 8 bases between them. Germline V CDR1 and CDR2: SGHVS, FQNEAQ. This CDR3 is built from 11 residues. The CDR3 sequence is CASSSMEEAFF. The CDR3, as DNA: TGTGCCAGCAGCTCGATGGAAGAAGCTTTCTTT. Based on the CDR3 plus reference TRBV7-8 and TRBJ1-1, the full variable domain is GAGVSQSPRYKVAKRGQDVALRCDPISGHVSLFWYQQALGQGPEFLTYFQNEAQLDKSGLPSDRFFAERPEGSVSTLKIQRTQQEDSAVYLCASSSMEEAFFGQGTRLTVV.

The V and J genes are TRBV12-3 or TRBV12-4 and TRBJ1-2, with D tentatively TRBD1 (5 bases). V lost 6 bases, J lost 5 bases, and 19 bases lay in between. This CDR3 has 15 amino acids. The CDR3 nucleotides read TGTGCCAGCAGCCCGACCTTTCAGGGTCGGTATGGCTACACCTTC. Translated, it gives CASSPTFQGRYGYTF.

The J gene is TRBJ1-2, the V gene TRBV7-2; D might be TRBD1 (6 bases). The CDR3 extends over 14 amino acids. Germline V gene data show CDR1 as SGHTA and CDR2 as FQGNSA. Trimming left V 2 bases short and J 7 bases short, with 14 bases between. In DNA, the CDR3 is TGTGCCAGCAGCTTAACAGGGAGGGAACGTGGCTACACCTTC. Its translation is CASSLTGRERGYTF.

With respect to this clonotype: A read error may be the cause here, since a much bigger clone is one base away. This chain uses TRBV12-3 or TRBV12-4 with TRBJ1-1, with 10 bases fitting TRBD1. V shed 5 bases and J 7 bases; nucleotides not matched to a gene: 4. The CDR3 loop spans 13 amino acids. The CDR3 reads CASSPGQGIEAFF. In DNA, the CDR3 is TGTGCCAGCAGTCCGGGACAGGGGATTGAAGCTTTCTTT.

The genes are TRBV6-6 and TRBJ2-7; D uncertain. The J call may be mistaken, given a closer DNA end match to TRBJ2-5. Germline values: CDR1 MNHNY, CDR2 SVGAGI (reference sequence). The CDR3 consists of 15 residues. CDR3: CASTYDLVGKETQYF. The DNA for the CDR3 is TGTGCCAGCACCTATGATCTTGTTGGAAAAGAGACCCAGTACTTC.